The 12 T cell receptor beta chains below all came from one sample that was sequenced in a study of blood T cell repertoires in COVID-19. Assay used: immunoSEQ multiplex PCR; TCRdb lists only in-frame clones, some missing. The table has about 260,000 clones, about four fifths seen once. Material for sequencing was peripheral blood. Every receptor here comes from a woman in her 50s who had recovered from COVID-19.

V and J are TRBV19 and TRBJ1-2, with no clear D. The CDR3 loop spans 15 amino acids. Germline lookup yields CDR1 LNHDA and CDR2 SQIVND (reference sequence). Trimming removed 5 bases at V and 2 bases at J, with 15 bases between. CDR3 sequence (DNA): TGTGCCAGTAGTTCCGATCCTGACGGGAACTATGGCTACACCTTC. Translation gives CASSSDPDGNYGYTF.

This sequence joins TRBV3-1 (or the pseudogene TRBV3-2) and TRBJ2-1; 13 nucleotides match TRBD2. Germline values: CDR1 LGHDT, CDR2 YNNKEL (reference sequence). V gave up 8 bases and J gave up 6 bases; unmatched junction bases: 4. The CDR3 consists of 14 residues. The CDR3 DNA sequence: TGTGCCAGCGAGCGGACTAGCGGGGGCAATGAGCAGTTCTTC. The encoded protein is CASERTSGGNEQFF.

This clone was seen only a few times. J is TRBJ1-6 and V is TRBV28, with D uncertain. Germline CDR1 and CDR2: MDHEN and SYDVKM. The CDR3 sequence is 15 residues long. Deletions cut 10 bases from V and 0 bases from J, with 13 bases between. The CDR3 loop reads CATKGGSSYNSPLHF. DNA of the CDR3: TGTGCCACAAAGGGCGGGAGCTCCTATAATTCACCCCTCCACTTT.

V gene TRBV6-2 or TRBV6-3 combines with J gene TRBJ2-2, with TRBD2 as a possible D gene (6 bases). The CDR3 sequence is 15 residues long. Germline V gene data show CDR1 as MNHEY and CDR2 as SVGEGT. Trimming stripped 6 bases from V and 8 bases from J, with 19 bases between. The CDR3 sequence: CASSLGSVKRGELFF. The CDR3 nucleotides read TGTGCCAGCAGCCTCGGGAGCGTAAAAAGGGGGGAGCTGTTTTTT.

This clone was recorded once. This chain uses TRBV4-3 with TRBJ1-2, with 8 bases aligning to TRBD1. In germline, CDR1 is LGHNA, CDR2 YSLEER. The CDR3 extends over 18 amino acids. Trimming removed 0 bases from V and 5 bases from J; junction bases left unmatched: 14. The CDR3 region has the DNA TGCGCCAGCAGCCAAGATCTTCCATCAGGGACAGGACGTTATGGCTACACCTTC. Its translation: CASSQDLPSGTGRYGYTF.

This chain links TRBV5-6 with TRBJ1-2; D perhaps matches TRBD1 (6 bases). V was cut by 0 bases and J by 6 bases, with 9 bases left in between. The CDR3 extends over 13 amino acids. The germline V gene has CDR1 SGHDT and CDR2 YYEEEE. The CDR3 region has the DNA TGTGCCAGCAGCTTGGTGGCAGGGGATGGCTACACCTTC. Translated: CASSLVAGDGYTF.

V gene TRBV7-2 combines with J gene TRBJ2-7; D may be TRBD1 (6 bases). This CDR3 is built from 13 residues. Germline assignment: CDR1 SGHTA and CDR2 FQGNSA. Trimming shortened V by 5 bases and J by 2 bases, and 10 bases separated the two germline ends. Here the CDR3 DNA reads TGTGCCAGCAGCGGGGGCAGGACCTACGAGCAGTACTTC. As protein: CASSGGRTYEQYF.

This chain links TRBV6-5 with TRBJ2-2; TRBD1 might be the D (5 bases). CDR3 length equals 15 residues. The V end was cut by 4 bases, the J end by 4 bases, with 13 bases between. Germline-derived CDR1 and CDR2 are MNHEY and SVGAGI. The CDR3 nucleotides read TGTGCCAGCAGTTTCTATCCGGACACCACCGGGGAGCTGTTTTTT. It specifies CASSFYPDTTGELFF.

This sequence joins TRBV11-3 and TRBJ2-5; D gene uncertain. Germline CDR1 and CDR2: SGHNT and YENEEA. The CDR3 consists of 15 residues. Deletions cut 4 bases from V and 0 bases from J, with 12 bases between. CDR3 sequence reads: CASSWSGSYQETQYF. The CDR3 bases are TGTGCCAGCAGCTGGAGTGGATCCTACCAAGAGACCCAGTACTTC.

This sequence joins TRBV6-5 and TRBJ1-6, with TRBD1 identical over 7 bases. Germline V CDR1 and CDR2: MNHEY, SVGAGI. Losses at the gene ends were 5 bases for V and 7 bases for J; bases not matched to a gene: 2. The CDR3 loop spans 13 amino acids. In DNA form, the CDR3 reads TGTGCCAGCAGTCAACAGGGGAATTCACCCCTCCACTTT. Protein: CASSQQGNSPLHF.

This clone appeared a few times. The V gene is TRBV14, the J gene TRBJ2-2; TRBD2 might be the D (5 bases). Germline V gene data show CDR1 as SGHDN and CDR2 as FVKESK. This CDR3 contains 17 residues. V dropped 4 bases and J dropped 6 bases, with 21 bases sitting between them. DNA for the CDR3: TGTGCCAGCAGCCCCCTAGTACGGACCGAGAGGGCCGGGGAGCTGTTTTTT. Amino acids: CASSPLVRTERAGELFF.

J is TRBJ2-3 and V is TRBV18; D uncertain. Germline assignment: CDR1 KGHSH and CDR2 LQKENI. Trimming took 0 bases from V and 5 from J, leaving 12 bases between them. This CDR3 contains 15 residues. This CDR3 reads CASSPPSLLRDTQYF. The CDR3 DNA is TGTGCCAGCTCACCACCTTCACTATTGAGAGATACGCAGTATTTT. Based on the CDR3 plus reference TRBV18 and TRBJ2-3, the full variable domain is NAGVMQNPRHLVRRRGQEARLRCSPMKGHSHVYWYRQLPEEGLKFMVYLQKENIIDESGMPKERFSAEFPKEGPSILRIQQVVRGDSAAYFCASSPPSLLRDTQYFGPGTRLTVL.